Described below is a single T cell receptor beta chain sequence and its context. The antigen is undetermined. The data derive from a study of cytomegalovirus exposure and HLA in healthy donors. Study context: Of the donors genotyped, several hundred in all, 75% to 85% fell in the Caucasian-associated ancestry cluster.

Findings and caveats of the study: Earlier analysis yielded a pattern in which most TCR beta V segments were productive about 87% or about 30% of the time. A few of the chains that were CMV-associated were confirmed in vitro to be specific for CMV antigens.

The PCR made use of 60 Vbeta and 13 Jbeta primers. Some clones are missing from TCRdb's copy, which holds only in-frame ones; the method was immunoSEQ multiplex PCR. In the table there are tens of thousands of clones, roughly 79% of which are singletons. Germline V gene lookup returns CDR1 SGDLS and CDR2 YYNGEE. CDR3 length: 15 residues. The trim removed 4 bases at V and 2 bases at J, leaving 8 bases unmatched. Material: PBMCs. The sequence came from a man aged 25 to 40 in good health and CMV-seronegative. The chain has TRBV9 and TRBJ1-2, with TRBD1 matching over 7 bases. CDR3 sequence: CASSYSGGKNYGYTF. CDR3 DNA sequence: TGTGCCAGCAGCTACTCAGGGGGTAAGAACTATGGCTACACCTTC.